This T cell receptor (beta chain) comes out of a study of naive and memory T cell subsets. In its sample, this clonotype was seen a few times. Germline V gene sequence: CDR1 MNHNS, CDR2 SASEGT. After removal of 7 bases from V and 2 bases from J, the junction contained 9 bases not matched to a gene. This CDR3 has 15 residues. The library had UMIs added by 3' ligation of an oligonucleotide to TCR cDNA. Amplification of ligated cDNA took four PCR rounds with SP2 and nested alpha and beta constant primers. TCRdb reprocessed the 5' RACE reads with MiXCR, giving one entry per CDR3 protein. The table has 45,000 to 55,000 distinct CDR3 sequences, approximately 4.8% seen once; the top ten hold about 0.8%.

The clonotype comes from a female donor in good health. The V gene is TRBV6-1, the J gene TRBJ2-3, with 7 bases lining up with TRBD1. The CDR3 region has the DNA TGTGCCAGCACCCAAGGGACAGTCAACACAGATACGCAGTATTTT. Translating gives CASTQGTVNTDTQYF.